The source of this T cell receptor (beta chain) is a study of beta chain features in type 1 diabetes. All of the isolated RNA was reverse transcribed, so expressed TCRB transcripts were sequenced. The protocol was immunoSEQ multiplex PCR, while the TCRdb copy is restricted to in-frame clones and leaves out a portion. The sample has a few hundred thousand clones; about 20% are singletons. Germline V CDR1 and CDR2: SEHNR, FQNEAQ (reference sequence). The CDR3 is 11 residues long. V shed 5 bases and J shed 9 bases, with 10 bases lying between them. Cells sorted by CD45RO/CCR7/CD25/CD127/CD95/CD27 comprised CD4+ naive, central memory, regulatory and stem cell-like memory cells. General study findings and limits: The study found moderately but significantly shorter TCRB CDR3s in all four CD4+ subsets of Type 1 diabetes patients.

This clone was seen more than once but under ten times. Its antigen is not known. The source is a woman in her forties with type 1 diabetes. The sample was naive CD4+ T cells from blood. The genes are TRBV7-9 and TRBJ1-1; D unresolved. The CDR3 loop is CASSAGTKAFF. The CDR3 DNA reads as TGTGCCAGCAGCGCGGGAACGAAAGCTTTCTTT.